The source of this T cell receptor (beta chain) is a study of cytomegalovirus exposure and HLA in healthy donors. Germline V gives CDR1 MNHEY, CDR2 SMNVEV (reference sequence). The CDR3 has 12 amino acids. V shed 6 bases, J shed 7 bases, and the junction held 2 bases outside the gene matches. The study, taken as a whole, reports: A classifier reportedly called cytomegalovirus status with high sensitivity and specificity.

Note on this clone: The antigen remains undetermined.

PCR used 60 Vbeta primers and 13 Jbeta primers. The authors' processing: Unique TCR beta chains totaled about 78 million in a later count, with roughly 12 million of them shared. Clones were sequenced by immunoSEQ multiplex PCR, and TCRdb holds only the in-frame ones, with some missing. From that table come the V and J calls and clone size; the DNA was used to work out D and trimming. The sample includes over 80,000 clones, approximately 72% of them seen just once. The clonotype comes from a woman between 35 and 50 years old in good health and CMV-seronegative. The rearrangement uses TRBV27 and TRBJ2-1; TRBD1 matches 8 bases. Sequences were obtained from PBMCs. The CDR3 DNA reads TGTGCCAGCAGGGACAGGGTAAATGAGCAGTTCTTC. Residues: CASRDRVNEQFF.